This T cell receptor beta chain originates from a study of T cell changes during pregnancy in multiple sclerosis. The protocol was immunoSEQ multiplex PCR, while the TCRdb copy is restricted to in-frame clones and leaves out a portion. The repertoire includes about 100,000 clones, about nine tenths of them detected once, and around 3.1% sits in the top ten. V was pared by 3 bases and J by 0 bases, with 8 bases between. CDR3 length: 14 residues. The V gene's germline CDR1 is KGHSH and CDR2 LQKENI. The receptor was isolated from a female donor with multiple sclerosis, enrolled in a pregnancy study. The specimen was peripheral blood, collected in the second trimester of pregnancy. This chain links TRBV18 with TRBJ1-1; D is possibly TRBD1 (5 bases). In DNA, the CDR3 is TGTGCCAGCTCACCCAAACAGGTGAACACTGAAGCTTTCTTT. It encodes CASSPKQVNTEAFF.